The entry that follows covers one T cell receptor (beta chain) sequence. This specimen comes from a study of blood T cell repertoires in COVID-19. CDR1 is ENHRY, CDR2 SYGVKD, per germline. This CDR3 spans 13 amino acids. V lost 10 bases, J lost 5 bases, and 17 bases lay in between. TCRdb's copy holds only in-frame clones and misses some; the assay was immunoSEQ multiplex PCR. The repertoire holds roughly 140,000 clones, with 75% to 90% as singletons. The clonotype was recovered from a woman aged 60 to 75 with active COVID-19. The chain recombines TRBV10-3 with TRBJ1-2, with D possibly matching TRBD1 (6 bases). Input material: peripheral blood. This CDR3 reads CATKGGVEYGYTF. The CDR3, as DNA: TGTGCCACTAAAGGGGGGGTCGAGTATGGCTACACCTTC.